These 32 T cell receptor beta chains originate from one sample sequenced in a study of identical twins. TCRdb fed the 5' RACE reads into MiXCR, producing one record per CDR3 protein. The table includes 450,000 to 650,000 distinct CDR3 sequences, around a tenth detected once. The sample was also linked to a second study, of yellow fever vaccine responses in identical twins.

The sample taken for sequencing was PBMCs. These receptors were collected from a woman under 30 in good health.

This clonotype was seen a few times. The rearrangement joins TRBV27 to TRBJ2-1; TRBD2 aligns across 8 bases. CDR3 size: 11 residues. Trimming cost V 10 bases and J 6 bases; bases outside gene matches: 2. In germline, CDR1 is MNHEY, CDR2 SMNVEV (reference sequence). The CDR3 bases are TGTGCCAAACTAGCGGTCAATGAGCAGTTCTTC. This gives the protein CAKLAVNEQFF.

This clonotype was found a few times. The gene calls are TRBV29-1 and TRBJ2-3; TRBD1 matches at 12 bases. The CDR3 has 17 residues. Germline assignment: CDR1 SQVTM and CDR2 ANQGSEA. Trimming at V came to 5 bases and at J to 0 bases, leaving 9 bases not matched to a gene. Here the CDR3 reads CSVHRDRGLISTDTQYF. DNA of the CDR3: TGCAGCGTTCACCGGGACAGGGGGCTCATCAGCACAGATACGCAGTATTTT.

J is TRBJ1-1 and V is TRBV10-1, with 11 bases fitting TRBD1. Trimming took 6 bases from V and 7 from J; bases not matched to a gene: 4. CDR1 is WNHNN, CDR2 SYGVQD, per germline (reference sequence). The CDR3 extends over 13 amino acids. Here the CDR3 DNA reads TGCGCCAGCAGGGCCGGGACAGGGGGTGAAGCTTTCTTT. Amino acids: CASRAGTGGEAFF.

CDR3 protein: CSVVTGTANRRPGELFF. Written as DNA, the CDR3 is TGCAGCGTGGTGACCGGGACCGCAAACAGGCGGCCCGGGGAGCTGTTTTTT. The rearrangement links TRBV29-1 to TRBJ2-2, with D perhaps matching TRBD1 or TRBD2 (5 bases each). V was cut by 6 bases and J by 6 bases, with 26 bases left in between. Germline V CDR1 and CDR2: SQVTM, ANQGSEA. This CDR3 has 17 residues.

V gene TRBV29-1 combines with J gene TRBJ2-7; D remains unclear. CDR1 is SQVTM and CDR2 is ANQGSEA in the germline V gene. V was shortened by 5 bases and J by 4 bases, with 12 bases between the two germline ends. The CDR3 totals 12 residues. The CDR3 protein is CSVLVGIYEQYF. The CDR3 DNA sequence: TGCAGCGTTCTTGTAGGAATTTACGAGCAGTACTTC.

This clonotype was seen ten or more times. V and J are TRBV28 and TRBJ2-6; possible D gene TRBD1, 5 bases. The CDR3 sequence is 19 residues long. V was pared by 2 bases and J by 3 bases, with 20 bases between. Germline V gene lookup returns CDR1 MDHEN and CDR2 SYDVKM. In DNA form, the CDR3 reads TGTGCCAGCAGTTTAGGCGCCTCAGGGATAGGTATTGGGGCCAACGTCCTGACTTTC. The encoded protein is CASSLGASGIGIGANVLTF.

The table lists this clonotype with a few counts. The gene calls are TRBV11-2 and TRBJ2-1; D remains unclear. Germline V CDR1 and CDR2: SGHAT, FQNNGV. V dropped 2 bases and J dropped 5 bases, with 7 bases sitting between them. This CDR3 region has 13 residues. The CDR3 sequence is CASSLYIDNEQFF. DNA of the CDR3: TGTGCCAGCAGCTTATACATCGACAATGAGCAGTTCTTC.

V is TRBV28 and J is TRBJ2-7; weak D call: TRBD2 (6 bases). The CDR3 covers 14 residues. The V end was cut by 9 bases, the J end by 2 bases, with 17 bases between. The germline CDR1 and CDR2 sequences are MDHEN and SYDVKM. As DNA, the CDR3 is TGTGCCAGTTTATTCGGGGGATCGACCTACGAGCAGTACTTC. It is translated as CASLFGGSTYEQYF. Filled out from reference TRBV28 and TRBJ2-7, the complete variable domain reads DVKVTQSSRYLVKRTGEKVFLECVQDMDHENMFWYRQDPGLGLRLIYFSYDVKMKEKGDIPEGYSVSREKKERFSLILESASTNQTSMYLCASLFGGSTYEQYFGPGTRLTVT.

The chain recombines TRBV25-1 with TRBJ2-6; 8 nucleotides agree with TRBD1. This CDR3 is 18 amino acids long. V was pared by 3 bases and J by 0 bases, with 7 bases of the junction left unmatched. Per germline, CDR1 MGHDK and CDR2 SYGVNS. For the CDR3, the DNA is TGTGCCAGCAGTGATAGGGACAGGATTAGCTCTGGGGCCAACGTCCTGACTTTC. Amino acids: CASSDRDRISSGANVLTF. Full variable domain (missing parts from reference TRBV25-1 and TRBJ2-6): EADIYQTPRYLVIGTGKKITLECSQTMGHDKMYWYQQDPGMELHLIHYSYGVNSTEKGDLSSESTVSRIRTEHFPLTLESARPSHTSQYLCASSDRDRISSGANVLTFGAGSRLTVL.

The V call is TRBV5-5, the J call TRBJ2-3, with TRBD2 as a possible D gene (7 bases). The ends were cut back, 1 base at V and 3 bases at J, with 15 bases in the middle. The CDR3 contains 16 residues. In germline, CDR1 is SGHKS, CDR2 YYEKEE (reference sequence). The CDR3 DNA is TGTGCCAGCAGCTTGTCGGGGGGCGTATGGACAGATACGCAGTATTTT. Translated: CASSLSGGVWTDTQYF.

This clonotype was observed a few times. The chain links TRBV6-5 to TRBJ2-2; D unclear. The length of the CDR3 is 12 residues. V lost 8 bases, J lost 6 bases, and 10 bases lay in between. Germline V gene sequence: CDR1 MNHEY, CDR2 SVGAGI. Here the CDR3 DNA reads TGTGCCAGCCCAAGCCAGGCCGGGGAGCTGTTTTTT. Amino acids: CASPSQAGELFF.

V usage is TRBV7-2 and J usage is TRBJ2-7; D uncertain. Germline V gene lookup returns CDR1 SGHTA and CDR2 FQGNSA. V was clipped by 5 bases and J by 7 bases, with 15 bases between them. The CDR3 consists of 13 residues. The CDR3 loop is CASSLRSRVEQYF. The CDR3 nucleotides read TGTGCCAGCAGCCTCCGCAGTAGGGTAGAGCAGTACTTC.

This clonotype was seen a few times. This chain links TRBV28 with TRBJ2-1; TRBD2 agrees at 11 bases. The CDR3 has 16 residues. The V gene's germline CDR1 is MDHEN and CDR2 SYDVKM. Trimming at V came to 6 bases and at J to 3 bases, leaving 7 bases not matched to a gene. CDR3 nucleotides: TGTGCCAGCAGCAGATTAGCGGGAGGGGTCTACAATGAGCAGTTCTTC. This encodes CASSRLAGGVYNEQFF.

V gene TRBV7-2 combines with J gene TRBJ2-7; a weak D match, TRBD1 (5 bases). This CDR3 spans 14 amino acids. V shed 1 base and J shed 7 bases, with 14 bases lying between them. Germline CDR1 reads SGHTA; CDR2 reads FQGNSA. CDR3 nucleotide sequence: TGTGCCAGCAGCTTAGGGGCAGGGCCATTTGAGCAGTACTTC. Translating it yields CASSLGAGPFEQYF. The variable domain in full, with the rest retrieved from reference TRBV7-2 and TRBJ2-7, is GAGVSQSPSNKVTEKGKDVELRCDPISGHTALYWYRQSLGQGLEFLIYFQGNSAPDKSGLPSDRFSAERTGGSVSTLTIQRTQQEDSAVYLCASSLGAGPFEQYFGPGTRLTVT.

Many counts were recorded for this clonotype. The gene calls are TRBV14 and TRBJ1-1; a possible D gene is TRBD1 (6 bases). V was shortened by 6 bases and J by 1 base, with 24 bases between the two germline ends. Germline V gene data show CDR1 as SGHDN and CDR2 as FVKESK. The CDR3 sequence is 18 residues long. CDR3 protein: CASSSRPGHTRSNTEAFF. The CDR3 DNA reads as TGTGCCAGCAGTTCTCGACCGGGACACACAAGGTCGAACACTGAAGCTTTCTTT.

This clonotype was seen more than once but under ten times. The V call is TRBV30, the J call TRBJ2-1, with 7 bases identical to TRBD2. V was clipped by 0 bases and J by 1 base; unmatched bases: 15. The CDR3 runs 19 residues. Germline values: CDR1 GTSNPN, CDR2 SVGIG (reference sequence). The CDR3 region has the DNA TGTGCCTGGAGTGTACTCTATCGGGCCGGGAGGACGTCCTACAATGAGCAGTTCTTC. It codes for CAWSVLYRAGRTSYNEQFF.

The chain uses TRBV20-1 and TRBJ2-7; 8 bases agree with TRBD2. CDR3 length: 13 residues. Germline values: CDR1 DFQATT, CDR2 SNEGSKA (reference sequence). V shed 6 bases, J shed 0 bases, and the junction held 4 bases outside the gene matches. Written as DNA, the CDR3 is TGCAGTGCCGGGAGGGAAAACTCCTACGAGCAGTACTTC. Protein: CSAGRENSYEQYF.

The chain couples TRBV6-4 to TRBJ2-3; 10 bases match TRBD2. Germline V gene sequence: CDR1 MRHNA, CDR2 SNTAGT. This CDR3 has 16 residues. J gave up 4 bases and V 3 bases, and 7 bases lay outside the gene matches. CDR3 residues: CASSESGTSVADTQYF. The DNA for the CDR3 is TGTGCCAGCAGTGAGTCCGGGACTAGCGTGGCAGATACGCAGTATTTT.

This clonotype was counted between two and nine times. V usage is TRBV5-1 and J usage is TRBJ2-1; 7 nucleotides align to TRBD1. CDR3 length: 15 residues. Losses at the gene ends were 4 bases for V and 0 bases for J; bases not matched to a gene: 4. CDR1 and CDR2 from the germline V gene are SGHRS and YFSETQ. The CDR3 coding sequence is TGCGCCAGCAGCGAGGGACAGACCTCCTACAATGAGCAGTTCTTC. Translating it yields CASSEGQTSYNEQFF.

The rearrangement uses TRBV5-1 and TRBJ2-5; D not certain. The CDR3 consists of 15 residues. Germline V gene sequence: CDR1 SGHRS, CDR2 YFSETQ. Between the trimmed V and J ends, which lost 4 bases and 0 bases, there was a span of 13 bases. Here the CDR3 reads CASSPYDLNQETQYF. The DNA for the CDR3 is TGCGCCAGCAGCCCATACGACTTGAACCAAGAGACCCAGTACTTC.

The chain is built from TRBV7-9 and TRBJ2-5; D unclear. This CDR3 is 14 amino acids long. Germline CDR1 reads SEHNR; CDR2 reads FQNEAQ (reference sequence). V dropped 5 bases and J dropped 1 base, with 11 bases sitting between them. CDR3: CASSPFGGQETQYF. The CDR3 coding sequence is TGTGCCAGCAGCCCCTTCGGTGGCCAAGAGACCCAGTACTTC.

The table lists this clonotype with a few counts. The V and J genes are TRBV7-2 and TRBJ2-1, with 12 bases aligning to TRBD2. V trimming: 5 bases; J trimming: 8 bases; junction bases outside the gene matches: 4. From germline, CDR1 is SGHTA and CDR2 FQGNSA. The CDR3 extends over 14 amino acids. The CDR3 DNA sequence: TGTGCCAGCAGCCCGACTAGCGGGAGCGATGAGCAGTTCTTC. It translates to CASSPTSGSDEQFF.

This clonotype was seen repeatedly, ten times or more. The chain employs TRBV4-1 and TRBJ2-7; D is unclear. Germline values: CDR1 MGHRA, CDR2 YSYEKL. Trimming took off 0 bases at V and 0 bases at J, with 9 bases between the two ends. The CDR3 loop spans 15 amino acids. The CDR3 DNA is TGCGCCAGCAGCCAAGAATTCAGCGTCTCCTACGAGCAGTACTTC. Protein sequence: CASSQEFSVSYEQYF.

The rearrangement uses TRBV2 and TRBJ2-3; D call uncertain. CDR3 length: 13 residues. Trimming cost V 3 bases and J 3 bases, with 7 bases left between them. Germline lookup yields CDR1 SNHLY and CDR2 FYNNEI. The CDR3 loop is CASSDFRTDTQYF. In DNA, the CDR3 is TGTGCCAGCAGTGACTTCCGTACAGATACGCAGTATTTT.

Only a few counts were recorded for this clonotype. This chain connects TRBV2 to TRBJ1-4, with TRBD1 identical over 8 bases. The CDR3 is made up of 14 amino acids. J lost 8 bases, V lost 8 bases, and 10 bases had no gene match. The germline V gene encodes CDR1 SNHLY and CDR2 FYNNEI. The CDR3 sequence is CASREEDRVEKLFF. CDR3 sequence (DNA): TGTGCCAGCCGCGAGGAGGACAGGGTAGAAAAACTGTTTTTT.

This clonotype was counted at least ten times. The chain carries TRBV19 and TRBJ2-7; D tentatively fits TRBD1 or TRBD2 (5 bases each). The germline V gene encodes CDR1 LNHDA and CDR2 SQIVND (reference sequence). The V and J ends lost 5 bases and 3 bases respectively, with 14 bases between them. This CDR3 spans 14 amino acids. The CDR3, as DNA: TGTGCCAGTAGTCCGCCCGGGACGGGCTACGAGCAGTACTTC. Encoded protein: CASSPPGTGYEQYF.

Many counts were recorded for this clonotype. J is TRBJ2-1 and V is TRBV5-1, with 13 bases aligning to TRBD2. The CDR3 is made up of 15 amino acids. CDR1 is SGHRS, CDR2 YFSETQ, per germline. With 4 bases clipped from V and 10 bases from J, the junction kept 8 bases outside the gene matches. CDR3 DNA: TGCGCCAGCAGCCCCGGACTAGCGGGGGTACAAGAGCAGTTCTTC. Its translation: CASSPGLAGVQEQFF.

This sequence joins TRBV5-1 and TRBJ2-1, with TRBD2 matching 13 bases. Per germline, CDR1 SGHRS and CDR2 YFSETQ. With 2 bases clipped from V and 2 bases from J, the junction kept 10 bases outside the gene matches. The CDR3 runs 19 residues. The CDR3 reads CASSLQGLAGPSTYNEQFF. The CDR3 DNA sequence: TGCGCCAGCAGCTTACAGGGACTAGCGGGGCCCTCGACCTACAATGAGCAGTTCTTC.

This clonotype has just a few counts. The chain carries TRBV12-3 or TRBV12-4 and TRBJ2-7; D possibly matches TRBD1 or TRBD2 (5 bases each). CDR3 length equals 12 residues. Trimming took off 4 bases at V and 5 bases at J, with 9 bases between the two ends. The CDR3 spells CASSSGPHEQYF. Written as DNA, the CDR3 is TGTGCCAGCAGTTCGGGACCCCACGAGCAGTACTTC.

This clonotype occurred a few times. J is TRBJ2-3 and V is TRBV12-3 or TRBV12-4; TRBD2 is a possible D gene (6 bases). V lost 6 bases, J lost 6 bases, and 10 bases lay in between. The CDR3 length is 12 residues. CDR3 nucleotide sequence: TGTGCCAGCAGCACCCGGGGGGATACGCAGTATTTT. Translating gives CASSTRGDTQYF.

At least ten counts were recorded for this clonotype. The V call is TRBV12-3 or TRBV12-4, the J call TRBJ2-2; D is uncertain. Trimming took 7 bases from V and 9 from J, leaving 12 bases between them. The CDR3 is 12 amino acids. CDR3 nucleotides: TGTGCCAGCACATTGGAAGCGTGGGAGCTGTTTTTT. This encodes CASTLEAWELFF.

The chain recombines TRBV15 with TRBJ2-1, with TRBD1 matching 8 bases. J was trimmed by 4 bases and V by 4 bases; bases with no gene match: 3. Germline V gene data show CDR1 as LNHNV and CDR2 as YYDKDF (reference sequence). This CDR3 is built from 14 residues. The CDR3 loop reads CATSTWDRYNEQFF. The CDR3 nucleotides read TGTGCCACCAGCACATGGGACAGGTACAATGAGCAGTTCTTC. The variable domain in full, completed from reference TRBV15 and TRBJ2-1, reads DAMVIQNPRYQVTQFGKPVTLSCSQTLNHNVMYWYQQKSSQAPKLLFHYYDKDFNNEADTPDNFQSRRPNTSFCFLDIRSPGLGDTAMYLCATSTWDRYNEQFFGPGTRLTVL.